This T cell receptor (beta chain) was documented in a study of cytomegalovirus exposure and HLA in healthy donors. The study's findings and limits: Other equally common chains were less clonally expanded than HLA-associated TCR beta chains, a later analysis showed. Later analysis associated a missense DCLRE1C variant with TCR beta V- and J-gene trimming. Because they were indistinguishable, some V segments, including TRBV6-2 and TRBV6-3, were excluded.

On this clone itself: The antigen is unknown.

PCR involved 60 Vbeta and 13 Jbeta primers. Assay: immunoSEQ multiplex PCR; the TCRdb copy retains only in-frame clones and omits some. The table lists roughly 110,000 clones, about three quarters of them singletons, with 5% to 7.5% in the top ten. The CDR3 has 15 amino acids. Trimming removed 4 bases from V and 1 base from J, with 13 bases in between. From germline, CDR1 is KGHSH and CDR2 LQKENI. The clonotype comes from a woman in her forties or fifties in good health and CMV-seropositive. V gene TRBV18 combines with J gene TRBJ1-1; D not resolved. Sequencing was carried out using PBMCs. The CDR3: CASSLGQTANTEAFF. For the CDR3, the DNA is TGTGCCAGCTCACTGGGCCAGACGGCGAACACTGAAGCTTTCTTT.